The 15 T cell receptor beta chains in this list originate from one sample, sequenced in a study of T cells in Graves' hyperthyroidism and ophthalmopathy. RNA transcripts provided the source from which TCR beta CDR3 regions were amplified. A set of HTBI primers served as the primers for a first-round RT-PCR of the TCR CDR3. Using its own MiXCR run on the multiplex PCR reads, TCRdb lists one record per CDR3 protein. The sample holds 660,000 or so distinct CDR3 sequences, less than 45% seen once. The sequenced sample consisted of peripheral blood or thyroid tissue (not recorded which). These receptors came from an adult man with Graves' disease, either hyperthyroidism or ophthalmopathy (not recorded which).

At least ten counts were recorded for this clonotype. The V and J genes are TRBV6-6 and TRBJ1-1; D unclear. The V and J ends lost 2 bases and 7 bases respectively, with 8 bases between them. CDR3 length: 12 residues. Looked up from germline, CDR1 is MNHNY and CDR2 is SVGAGI (reference sequence). The CDR3 sequence: CASSYLGLEAFF. CDR3 DNA: TGTGCCAGCAGTTACCTGGGTCTTGAAGCTTTCTTT.

V usage is TRBV2 and J usage is TRBJ1-1, with unresolved D. The CDR3 runs to 11 residues. Trimming pared 0 bases from V and 10 bases from J, leaving 6 bases between. Looked up from germline, CDR1 is SNHLY and CDR2 is FYNNEI. This CDR3 is CASSEAWSAFF. Here the CDR3 DNA reads TGTGCCAGCAGTGAAGCGTGGTCAGCTTTCTTT.

The gene calls are TRBV2 and TRBJ1-2; D may be TRBD1 (5 bases). Germline V gene sequence: CDR1 SNHLY, CDR2 FYNNEI. V was cut by 4 bases and J by 8 bases, with 14 bases left in between. The CDR3 loop spans 13 amino acids. The CDR3 DNA reads as TGTGCCAGCAGTGTAGACCCGAACAGGGGCTACACCTTC. Protein sequence: CASSVDPNRGYTF.

This chain links TRBV7-9 with TRBJ1-1; possible D gene TRBD1, 6 bases. Trimming removed 7 bases at V and 3 bases at J, with 24 bases between. The V gene's germline CDR1 is SEHNR and CDR2 FQNEAQ (reference sequence). The CDR3 is 17 amino acids. In DNA form, the CDR3 reads TGTGCCAGCATCGCTGGGGCAGGGACAAACGTTGACACTGAAGCTTTCTTT. Its translation: CASIAGAGTNVDTEAFF.

This clonotype has just one count. Germline and junction disagree at one end, which may indicate a read error. V gene TRBV24-1 combines with J gene TRBJ2-2, with TRBD1 identical over 8 bases. This CDR3 region has 15 residues. Germline V lookup: CDR1 KGHDR, CDR2 SFDVKD. Here the CDR3 DNA reads TGTGCCAGCAGTTACGATACAGGGGGCACCGGGGAGCTGTTTTTT. Translated, it gives CASSYDTGGTGELFF.

In this sample, this clonotype turned up a few times. The rearrangement links TRBV19 to TRBJ1-1; D unclear. CDR1 LNHDA and CDR2 SQIVND come from the germline V gene (reference sequence). The length of the CDR3 is 14 residues. Trimming removed 3 bases from V and 0 bases from J, with 8 bases in between. Written as DNA, the CDR3 is TGTGCCAGTAGTATCACGGGCGTGAACACTGAAGCTTTCTTT. Amino acid sequence: CASSITGVNTEAFF.

This clonotype was picked up many times. The J gene is TRBJ1-2, the V gene TRBV29-1; no firm D call. The germline CDR1 and CDR2 sequences are SQVTM and ANQGSEA. Trimming shortened V by 4 bases and J by 3 bases, and 9 bases separated the two germline ends. The CDR3 length is 12 residues. This CDR3 reads CSVGHGDYGYTF. CDR3 nucleotide sequence: TGCAGCGTTGGTCACGGAGACTATGGCTACACCTTC.

This clonotype was recorded many times. The chain has TRBV7-9 and TRBJ2-7; tentative D call: TRBD1 (6 bases). Germline CDR1 is SEHNR and CDR2 is FQNEAQ (reference sequence). This CDR3 region has 13 residues. Trimming cost V 5 bases and J 7 bases, with 15 bases left between them. CDR3 nucleotides: TGTGCCAGCAGCCTCACAGGGTCAGGGGAGCAGTACTTC. Encoded protein: CASSLTGSGEQYF.

There are many counts of this clonotype. The gene calls are TRBV24-1 and TRBJ1-5, with TRBD1 identical over 8 bases. V lost 3 bases, J lost 6 bases, and 9 bases stayed unmatched. This CDR3 has 16 residues. Germline values: CDR1 KGHDR, CDR2 SFDVKD. CDR3: CATSDTRQGASQPQHF. The CDR3, as DNA: TGTGCCACCAGTGATACACGCCAGGGGGCGTCTCAGCCCCAGCATTTT.

As for this clonotype: This could be a read error, since a much larger clone is one nucleotide away. The chain employs TRBV29-1 and TRBJ1-2; D ambiguous. The CDR3 spans 14 residues. Germline CDR1 is SQVTM and CDR2 is ANQGSEA. With 0 bases removed from V and 4 bases from J, the gap between germline ends came to 12 bases. The DNA for the CDR3 is TGCAGCGTTGAAGATCGGCTCCAGTCCTATGGCTACACCTTC. It specifies CSVEDRLQSYGYTF.

The genes are TRBV15 and TRBJ2-5, with a possible D match to TRBD1 (6 bases). From germline, CDR1 is LNHNV and CDR2 YYDKDF (reference sequence). This CDR3 has 13 residues. The germline V and J ends were trimmed by 4 bases and 7 bases, with 13 bases remaining between them. DNA of the CDR3: TGTGCCACCAGCACCGACAGGAGTCGGACCCAGTACTTC. It is translated as CATSTDRSRTQYF.

This clonotype was observed many times. This chain uses TRBV20-1 with TRBJ1-4; TRBD1 might be the D (5 bases). Germline V gene data show CDR1 as DFQATT and CDR2 as SNEGSKA (reference sequence). Trimming cost V 6 bases and J 13 bases, with 21 bases left between them. This CDR3 contains 13 residues. The chain's CDR3 is CSAQRTPRPGLFF. CDR3 in DNA: TGCAGTGCCCAGCGGACACCGCGACCGGGACTGTTTTTT.

The chain recombines TRBV7-2 with TRBJ1-3; D gene unclear. The CDR3 spans 17 residues. CDR1 and CDR2 (germline): SGHTA, FQGNSA. V was trimmed by 0 bases and J by 3 bases, leaving 15 bases between them. Written as DNA, the CDR3 is TGTGCCAGCAGCTTAGCGGGTGGCGGAAGGGTTGGAAACACCATATATTTT. It yields the protein CASSLAGGGRVGNTIYF.

In its sample, this clonotype was seen a few times. The chain is built from TRBV11-2 and TRBJ1-6, with D uncertain. The CDR3 has 15 amino acids. V lost 6 bases, J lost 8 bases, and 17 bases lay in between. Germline V lookup: CDR1 SGHAT, CDR2 FQNNGV. This CDR3 is CASSLRIRPDSPLHF. The CDR3 DNA reads as TGTGCCAGCAGTTTGAGGATCAGGCCGGATTCACCCCTCCACTTT.

The chain recombines TRBV6-5 with TRBJ1-4; D gene ambiguous. Trimming took 1 base from V and 1 from J, leaving 7 bases between them. CDR1 is MNHEY, CDR2 SVGAGI, per germline. The CDR3 loop spans 15 amino acids. CDR3 amino acids: CASSYLWGTNEKLFF. The CDR3 DNA sequence: TGTGCCAGCAGTTACTTATGGGGAACTAATGAAAAACTGTTTTTT.